The 2 T cell receptor beta chains in this list originate from one sample, sequenced in a study of persistence of HIV-infected CD4 T cells. Nonspecific anti-CD3/anti-CD28 bead stimulation represents the broad CD4+ T cell repertoire. Sorting selected CD4+ T cells upregulating both CD40 ligand and CD69. Sequencing used immunoSEQ version 4 in survey mode. Sequenced by immunoSEQ multiplex PCR; TCRdb stores in-frame clones only, minus some. The table shows tens of thousands of clones, with roughly nine tenths occurring only once. No cognate antigen is known for these TCRs. The specimen was CD4+ T cells sorted from PBMCs after roughly 18-hour stimulation, collected from a patient who received antiretroviral therapy. Source of these receptors: an adult woman with HIV who was CMV-seropositive.

The V call is TRBV6-5, the J call TRBJ1-1; D may be TRBD1 (6 bases). The length of the CDR3 is 16 residues. Germline CDR1 MNHEY, CDR2 SVGAGI. Trimming cost V 0 bases and J 5 bases, with 16 bases left between them. The CDR3 here is CASSYSRGGRGTEAFF. The CDR3, as DNA: TGTGCCAGCAGTTACTCGAGAGGGGGGAGAGGGACTGAAGCTTTCTTT.

V usage is TRBV6-6 and J usage is TRBJ2-2; 10 bases are a match to TRBD1. The CDR3 covers 14 residues. V shed 7 bases, J shed 6 bases, and the junction held 5 bases outside the gene matches. Germline loops: CDR1 MNHNY, CDR2 SVGAGI (reference sequence). In DNA form, the CDR3 reads TGTGCCAGCAACACCGGGACAGGGGCCGGGGAGCTGTTTTTT. Encoded protein: CASNTGTGAGELFF.